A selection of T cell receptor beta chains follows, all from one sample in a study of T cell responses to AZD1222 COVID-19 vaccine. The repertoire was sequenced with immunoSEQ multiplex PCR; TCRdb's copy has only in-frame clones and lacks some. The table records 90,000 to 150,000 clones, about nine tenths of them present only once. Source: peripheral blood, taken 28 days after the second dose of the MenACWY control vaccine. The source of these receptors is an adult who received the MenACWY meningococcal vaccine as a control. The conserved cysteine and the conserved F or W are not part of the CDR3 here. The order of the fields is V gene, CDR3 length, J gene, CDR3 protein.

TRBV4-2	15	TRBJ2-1	ASSQASSGGYANEQF
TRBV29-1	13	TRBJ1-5	SVGDRGNSNQPQH
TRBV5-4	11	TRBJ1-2	ASMGQGDYGYT
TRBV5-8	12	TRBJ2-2	ASSKTGNTGELF
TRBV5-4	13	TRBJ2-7	ASSPRQGRPYEQY
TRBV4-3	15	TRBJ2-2	ASSQDPGQANTGELF
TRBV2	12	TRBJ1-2	ASSGGPRNYGYT
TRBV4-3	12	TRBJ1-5	ASSLRGGGQPQH
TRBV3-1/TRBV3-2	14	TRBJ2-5	ASSQGSGGHQETQY
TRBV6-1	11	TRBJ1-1	ASSDEGWTEAF
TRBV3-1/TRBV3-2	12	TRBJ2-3	ASSQDSTTDTQY
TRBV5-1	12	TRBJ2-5	ASNNGAREETQY
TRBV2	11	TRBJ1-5	ASSVGEGQPQH
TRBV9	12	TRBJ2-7	ASSAKVNAYEQY
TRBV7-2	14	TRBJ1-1	ASSLAQGSASGEAF
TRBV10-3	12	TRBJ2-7	AISLGAGAGEQY
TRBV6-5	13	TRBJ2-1	ASKGSGGLYNEQF
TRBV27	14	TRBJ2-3	ASSLLAGGITDTQY
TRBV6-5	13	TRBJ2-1	ASSYGFGDYNEQF
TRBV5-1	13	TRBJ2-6	ASSSFGDGANVLT
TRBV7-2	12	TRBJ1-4	ASSLDADFEKLF
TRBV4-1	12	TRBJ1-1	ASSHNTGAQRAF
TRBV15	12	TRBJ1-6	ATSHGEENSPLH
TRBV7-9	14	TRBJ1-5	ASSPGQGDSNQPQH
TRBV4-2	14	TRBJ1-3	ASSQVGQARGNTIY
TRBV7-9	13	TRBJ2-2	ASSLLQGNTGELF
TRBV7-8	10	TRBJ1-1	ASSKDRAEAF
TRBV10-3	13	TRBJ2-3	AISLSGTSTDTQY
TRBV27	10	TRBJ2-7	ASSLSLKVQY
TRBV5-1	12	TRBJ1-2	ASSLGFGYEGYT
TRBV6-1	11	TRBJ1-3	ASSSLTGNTIY